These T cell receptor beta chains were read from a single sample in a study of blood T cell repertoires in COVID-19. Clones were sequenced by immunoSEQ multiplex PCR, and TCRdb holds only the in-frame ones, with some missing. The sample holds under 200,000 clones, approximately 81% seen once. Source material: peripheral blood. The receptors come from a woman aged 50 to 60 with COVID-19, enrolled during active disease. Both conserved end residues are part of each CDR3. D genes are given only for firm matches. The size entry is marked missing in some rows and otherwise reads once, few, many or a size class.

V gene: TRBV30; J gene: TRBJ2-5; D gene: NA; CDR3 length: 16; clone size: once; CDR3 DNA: TGTGCCTGGACCGGGGCGGAGGGGGCACCCCAAGAGACCCAGTACTTC; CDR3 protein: CAWTGAEGAPQETQYF
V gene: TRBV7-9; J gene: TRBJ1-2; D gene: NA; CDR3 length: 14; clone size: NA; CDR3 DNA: TGTGCCAGCAGCTTATACCCAGGGAACTATGGCTACACCTTC; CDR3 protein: CASSLYPGNYGYTF
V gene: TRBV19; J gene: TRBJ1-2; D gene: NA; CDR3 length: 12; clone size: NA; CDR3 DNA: TGTGCCAGTAGTATCCAGGGGTCTGGCTACACCTTC; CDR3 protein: CASSIQGSGYTF
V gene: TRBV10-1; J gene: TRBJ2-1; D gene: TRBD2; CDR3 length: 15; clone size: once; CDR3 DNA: TGCGCCAGCAGCAGCGGGGGGCCCTCCTACAATGAGCAGTTCTTC; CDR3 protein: CASSSGGPSYNEQFF
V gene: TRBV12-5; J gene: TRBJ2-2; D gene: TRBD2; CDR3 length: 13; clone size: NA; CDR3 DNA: TGTGCTAGTGCCTGGCGGGGGGCTGGGGAGCTGTTTTTT; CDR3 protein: CASAWRGAGELFF
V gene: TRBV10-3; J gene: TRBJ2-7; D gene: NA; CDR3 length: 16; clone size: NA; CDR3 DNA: TGTGCCATCAGTGAGTCGGACAGCCCCCGAGGAAACGAGCAGTACTTC; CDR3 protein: CAISESDSPRGNEQYF
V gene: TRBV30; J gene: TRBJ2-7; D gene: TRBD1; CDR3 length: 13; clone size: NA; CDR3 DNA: TGTGCCTGGAGTCCGGGACAGGGCTACGAGCAGTACTTC; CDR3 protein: CAWSPGQGYEQYF
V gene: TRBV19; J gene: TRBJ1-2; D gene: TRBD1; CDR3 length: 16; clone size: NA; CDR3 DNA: TGTGCCAGTAGTCCCCTTGGGGACAGGGGATTCTATGGCTACACCTTC; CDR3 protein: CASSPLGDRGFYGYTF
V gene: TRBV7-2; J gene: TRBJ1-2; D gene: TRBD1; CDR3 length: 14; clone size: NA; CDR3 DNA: TGTGCCAGCAGCCCAACAGGGGCTAACTATGGCTACACCTTC; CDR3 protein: CASSPTGANYGYTF
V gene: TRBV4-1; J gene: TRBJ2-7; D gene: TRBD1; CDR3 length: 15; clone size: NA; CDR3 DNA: TGCGCCAGCAGCCAAGAGGACAGGGGCGTCTACGAGCAGTACTTC; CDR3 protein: CASSQEDRGVYEQYF
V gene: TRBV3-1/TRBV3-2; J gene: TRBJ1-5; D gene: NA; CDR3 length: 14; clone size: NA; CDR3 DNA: TGTGCCAGCAGCCAAGCGACGGGGGATCAGCCCCAGCATTTT; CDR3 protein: CASSQATGDQPQHF
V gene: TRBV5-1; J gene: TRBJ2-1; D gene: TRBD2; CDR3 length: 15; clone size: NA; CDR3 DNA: TGCGCCAGCAGCGTCCAGACTAGCGGGGTTGGAGAGCAGTTCTTC; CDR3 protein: CASSVQTSGVGEQFF
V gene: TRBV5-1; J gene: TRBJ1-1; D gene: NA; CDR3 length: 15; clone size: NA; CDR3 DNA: TGCGCCAGCAGCACCGTTGGGACACAGAACACTGAAGCTTTCTTT; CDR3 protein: CASSTVGTQNTEAFF
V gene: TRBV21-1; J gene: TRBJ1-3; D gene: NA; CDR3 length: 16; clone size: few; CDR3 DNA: TGTGCCAGCAGCAAATCAGGGCCACCTCTTGGAAACACCATATATTTT; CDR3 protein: CASSKSGPPLGNTIYF
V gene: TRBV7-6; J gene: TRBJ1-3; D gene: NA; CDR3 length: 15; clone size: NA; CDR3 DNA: TGTGCCAGCAGTATCGACATGATCTCTGGAAACACCATATATTTT; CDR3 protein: CASSIDMISGNTIYF
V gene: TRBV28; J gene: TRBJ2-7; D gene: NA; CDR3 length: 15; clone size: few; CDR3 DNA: TGTGCCAGCAGTCCTAACAGGAGGGGCTCCTACGAGCAGTACTTC; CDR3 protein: CASSPNRRGSYEQYF
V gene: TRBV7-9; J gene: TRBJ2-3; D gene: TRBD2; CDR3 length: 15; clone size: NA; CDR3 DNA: TGTGCCAGCAGCCCACCGACTAGCGGGGGAGATACGCAGTATTTT; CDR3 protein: CASSPPTSGGDTQYF
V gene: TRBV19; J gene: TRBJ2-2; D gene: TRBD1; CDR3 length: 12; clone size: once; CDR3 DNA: TGTGCCACAAGACAGGGGACCGGGGAGCTGTTTTTT; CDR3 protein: CATRQGTGELFF
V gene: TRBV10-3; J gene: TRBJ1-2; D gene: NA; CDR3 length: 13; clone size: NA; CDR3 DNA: TGTGCCACCCTCCCGACAGAACTATCTGGCTACACCTTC; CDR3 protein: CATLPTELSGYTF
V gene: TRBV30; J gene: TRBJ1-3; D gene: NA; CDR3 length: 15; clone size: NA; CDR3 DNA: TGTGCCTGGAGCCCCCAGGGCCTCTCTGGAAACACCATATATTTT; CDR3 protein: CAWSPQGLSGNTIYF
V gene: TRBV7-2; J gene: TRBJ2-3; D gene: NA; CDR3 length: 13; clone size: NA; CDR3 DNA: TGTGCCAGCAGCTTGGGGGCAGCAGATACGCAGTATTTT; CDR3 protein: CASSLGAADTQYF
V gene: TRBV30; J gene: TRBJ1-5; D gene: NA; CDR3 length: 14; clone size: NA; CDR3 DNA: TGTGCCTGGAGTGTGCAGGGGCCGGGGCAGCCCCAGCATTTT; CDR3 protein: CAWSVQGPGQPQHF
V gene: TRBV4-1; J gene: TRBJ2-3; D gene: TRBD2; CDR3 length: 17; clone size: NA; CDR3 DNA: TGCGCCAGCAGCCGAGACGGACTAGCGGGACCGGGGGATACGCAGTATTTT; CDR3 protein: CASSRDGLAGPGDTQYF
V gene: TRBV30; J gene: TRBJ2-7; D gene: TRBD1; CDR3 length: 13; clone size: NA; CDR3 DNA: TGTGCCTGGCAACCTTTCAGGGGGCTCGAGCAGTACTTC; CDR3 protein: CAWQPFRGLEQYF
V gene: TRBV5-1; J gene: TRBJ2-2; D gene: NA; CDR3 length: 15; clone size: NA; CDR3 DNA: TGCGCCAGCAGCTTGGCCCCAGGGTACACCGGGGAGCTGTTTTTT; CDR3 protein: CASSLAPGYTGELFF
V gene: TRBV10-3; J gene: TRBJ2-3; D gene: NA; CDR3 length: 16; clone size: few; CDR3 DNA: TGTGCCATCAGTACCTTGTCGGCGGATTCCACAGATACGCAGTATTTT; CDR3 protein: CAISTLSADSTDTQYF
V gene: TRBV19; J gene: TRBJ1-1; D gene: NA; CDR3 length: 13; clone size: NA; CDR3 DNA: TGTGCCAGCTGGACACAGGGGAACACTGAAGCTTTCTTT; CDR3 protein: CASWTQGNTEAFF
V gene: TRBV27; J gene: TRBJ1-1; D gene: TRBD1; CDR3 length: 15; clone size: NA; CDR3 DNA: TGTGCCAGCCGACTTCGGACAGGGGTGGGCACTGAAGCTTTCTTT; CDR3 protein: CASRLRTGVGTEAFF
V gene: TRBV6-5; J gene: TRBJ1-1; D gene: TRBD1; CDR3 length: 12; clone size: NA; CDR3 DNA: TGTGCCAGCTCGGGACAGTTCACTGAAGCTTTCTTT; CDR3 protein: CASSGQFTEAFF
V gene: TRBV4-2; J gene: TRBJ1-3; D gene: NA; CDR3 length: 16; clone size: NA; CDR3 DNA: TGTGCCAGCAGCCAAGAGAGCGACTTCTCTGGAAACACCATATATTTT; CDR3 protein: CASSQESDFSGNTIYF